The 7 T cell receptor beta chains given below trace back to one sample, sequenced in a study of blood T cell repertoires in COVID-19. The assay was immunoSEQ multiplex PCR, and TCRdb's table has in-frame clones only and misses some. The sample includes over 200,000 clones, less than 90% of them seen just once. Sequencing was done on a sample of peripheral blood. Every receptor here comes from a man aged 40-55 years with acute or convalescent COVID-19.

The chain combines TRBV6-6 with TRBJ2-1; TRBD2 matches 8 bases. The CDR3 consists of 20 residues. J gave up 4 bases and V 6 bases, and 23 bases lay outside the gene matches. The germline V gene encodes CDR1 MNHNY and CDR2 SVGAGI (reference sequence). CDR3 amino acids: CASSQRAGLVVGAYYNEQFF. The CDR3 DNA follows: TGTGCCAGCAGCCAAAGGGCGGGACTAGTAGTAGGGGCCTATTACAATGAGCAGTTCTTC.

The genes are TRBV6-2 or TRBV6-3 and TRBJ1-2, with 8 nucleotides matching TRBD1. The germline V gene encodes CDR1 MNHEY and CDR2 SVGEGT. With V trimmed by 6 bases and J by 3 bases, 12 bases remained unmatched. The CDR3 covers 16 residues. The chain's CDR3 is CASSRLDRARDYGYTF. In DNA, the CDR3 is TGTGCCAGCAGCAGATTGGACAGGGCCAGGGACTATGGCTACACCTTC.

The genes are TRBV23-1 and TRBJ1-1; D possibly corresponds to TRBD1 (6 bases). TRBV23-1 is marked as an open reading frame, function uncertain. The CDR3 is made up of 14 amino acids. Trimming took 6 bases from V and 6 from J, leaving 17 bases between them. CDR3 amino acids: CASSRLGHTSEAFF. The CDR3 DNA reads as TGCGCCAGCAGCCGCCTGGGACATACGTCTGAAGCTTTCTTT.

The chain carries TRBV27 and TRBJ2-7, with 8 nucleotides matching TRBD1. The V gene's germline CDR1 is MNHEY and CDR2 SMNVEV (reference sequence). Germline trimming cut 2 bases from V and 3 bases from J; bases unmatched to any gene: 6. CDR3 size: 15 residues. The CDR3 DNA follows: TGTGCCAGCAGTTTACAGGGGGCCCAGATCTACGAGCAGTACTTC. It encodes CASSLQGAQIYEQYF.

V is TRBV5-1 and J is TRBJ1-6; TRBD1 agrees at 7 bases. The V gene's germline CDR1 is SGHRS and CDR2 YFSETQ. The CDR3 covers 12 residues. The trim removed 7 bases at V and 7 bases at J, leaving 2 bases unmatched. This CDR3 is CASRQGNSPLHF. DNA of the CDR3: TGCGCCAGCCGACAGGGAAATTCACCCCTCCACTTT. The full variable domain, completed using reference TRBV5-1 and TRBJ1-6, is KAGVTQTPRYLIKTRGQQVTLSCSPISGHRSVSWYQQTPGQGLQFLFEYFSETQRNKGNFPGRFSGRQFSNSRSEMNVSTLELGDSALYLCASRQGNSPLHFGNGTRLTVT.

The chain employs TRBV2 and TRBJ2-7; 10 bases map to TRBD1. The CDR3 runs 20 residues. Trimming removed 8 bases from V and 3 bases from J; junction bases left unmatched: 25. Per the germline V gene, CDR1 is SNHLY and CDR2 is FYNNEI. CDR3 DNA: TGTGCCAGCCTTTTTCCATGGGACAGGGGCGTCTCCGAGACCTTCTACGAGCAGTACTTC. Protein: CASLFPWDRGVSETFYEQYF.

The gene calls are TRBV6-1 and TRBJ1-2, with 10 bases identical to TRBD1. Germline lookup yields CDR1 MNHNS and CDR2 SASEGT. This CDR3 is 15 amino acids long. Trimming removed 2 bases from V and 6 bases from J; junction bases left unmatched: 6. DNA of the CDR3: TGTGCCAGCAGTGAACCCGGGGACAGGGGAGATGGCTACACCTTC. Protein product: CASSEPGDRGDGYTF.